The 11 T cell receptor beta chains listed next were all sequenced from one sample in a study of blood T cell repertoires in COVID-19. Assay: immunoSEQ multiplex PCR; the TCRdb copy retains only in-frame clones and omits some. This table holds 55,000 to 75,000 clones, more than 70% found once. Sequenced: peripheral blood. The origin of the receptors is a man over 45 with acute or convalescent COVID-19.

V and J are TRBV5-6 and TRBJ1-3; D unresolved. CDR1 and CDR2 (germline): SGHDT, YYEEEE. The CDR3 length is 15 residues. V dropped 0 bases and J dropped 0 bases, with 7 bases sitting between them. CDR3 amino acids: CASSLELNSGNTIYF. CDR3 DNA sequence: TGTGCCAGCAGCTTGGAACTGAACTCTGGAAACACCATATATTTT.

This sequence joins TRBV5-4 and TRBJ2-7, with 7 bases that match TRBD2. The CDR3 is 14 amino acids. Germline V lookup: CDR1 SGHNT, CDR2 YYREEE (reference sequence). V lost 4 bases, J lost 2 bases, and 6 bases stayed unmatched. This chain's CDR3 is CASSRGTTPYEQYF. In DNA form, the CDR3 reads TGTGCCAGCAGCCGGGGGACTACCCCCTACGAGCAGTACTTC.

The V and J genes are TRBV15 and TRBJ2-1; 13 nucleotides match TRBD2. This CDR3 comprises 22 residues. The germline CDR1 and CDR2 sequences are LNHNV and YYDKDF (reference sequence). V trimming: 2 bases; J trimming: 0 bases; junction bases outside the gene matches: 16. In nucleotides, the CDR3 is TGTGCCACCAGCAGAAAATATAAGGGACTAGCGGGGAGACAAAGCTCCTACAATGAGCAGTTCTTC. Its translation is CATSRKYKGLAGRQSSYNEQFF.

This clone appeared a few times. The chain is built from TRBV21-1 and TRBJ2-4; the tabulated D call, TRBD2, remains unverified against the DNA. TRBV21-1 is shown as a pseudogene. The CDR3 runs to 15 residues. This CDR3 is CASAKRRGTKNIQYF. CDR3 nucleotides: TGTGCCAGCGCCAAGCGGCGGGGAACCAAAAACATTCAGTACTTC.

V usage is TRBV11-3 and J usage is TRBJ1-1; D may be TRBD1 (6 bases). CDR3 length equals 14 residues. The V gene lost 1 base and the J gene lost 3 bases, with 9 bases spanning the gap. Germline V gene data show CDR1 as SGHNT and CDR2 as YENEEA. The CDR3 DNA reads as TGTGCCAGCAGCTTAGTACAGGGACACACTGAAGCTTTCTTT. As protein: CASSLVQGHTEAFF.

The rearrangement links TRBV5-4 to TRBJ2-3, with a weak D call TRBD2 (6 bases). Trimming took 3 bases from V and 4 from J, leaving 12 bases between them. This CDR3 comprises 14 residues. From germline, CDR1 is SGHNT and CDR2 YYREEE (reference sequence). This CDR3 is CASSSSGSADTQYF. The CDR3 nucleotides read TGTGCCAGCAGCTCATCCGGGAGCGCAGATACGCAGTATTTT. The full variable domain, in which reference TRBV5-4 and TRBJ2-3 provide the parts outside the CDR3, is ETGVTQSPTHLIKTRGQQVTLRCSSQSGHNTVSWYQQALGQGPQFIFQYYREEENGRGNFPPRFSGLQFPNYSSELNVNALELDDSALYLCASSSSGSADTQYFGPGTRLTVL.

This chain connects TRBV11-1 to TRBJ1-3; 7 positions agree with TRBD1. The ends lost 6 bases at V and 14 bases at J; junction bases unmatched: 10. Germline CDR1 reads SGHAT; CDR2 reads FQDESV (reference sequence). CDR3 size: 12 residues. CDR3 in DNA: TGTGCCAGCAGGACCCGGGACAGCTTCGTATATTTT. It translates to CASRTRDSFVYF.

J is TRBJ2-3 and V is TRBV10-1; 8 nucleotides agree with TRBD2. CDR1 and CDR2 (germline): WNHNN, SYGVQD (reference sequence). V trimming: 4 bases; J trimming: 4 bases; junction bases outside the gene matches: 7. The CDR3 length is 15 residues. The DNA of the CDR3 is TGCGCCAGCAGTGTTTCAGCGGGAGCGTCAGATACGCAGTATTTT. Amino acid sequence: CASSVSAGASDTQYF.

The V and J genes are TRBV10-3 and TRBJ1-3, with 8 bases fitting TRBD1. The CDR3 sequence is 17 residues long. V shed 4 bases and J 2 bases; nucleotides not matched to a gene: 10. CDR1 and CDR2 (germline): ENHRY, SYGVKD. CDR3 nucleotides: TGTGCCATCAGTGCCCAAACAGGGGGACTGGCTGGAAACACCATATATTTT. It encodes CAISAQTGGLAGNTIYF.

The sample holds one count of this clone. The CDR3 nucleotides are TGTGCCAGCAGGGAGACCGCCTACAATGAGCAGTTCTTC. Translated, it gives CASRETAYNEQFF. The chain carries TRBV2 and TRBJ2-1; no clear D gene. Germline V gives CDR1 SNHLY, CDR2 FYNNEI. V gave up 6 bases and J gave up 2 bases, with 8 bases separating them. The CDR3 length is 13 residues.

CDR3 DNA: TGTGCCAGCAGCCATTTGGGGTCCTCGGGGGGCTACACCTTC. Protein sequence: CASSHLGSSGGYTF. The chain combines TRBV3-1 (or the pseudogene TRBV3-2) with TRBJ1-2; D not resolved. V lost 3 bases to trimming and J lost 8 bases, with 16 bases between them. Germline lookup yields CDR1 LGHDT and CDR2 YNNKEL (reference sequence). The CDR3 runs to 14 residues.